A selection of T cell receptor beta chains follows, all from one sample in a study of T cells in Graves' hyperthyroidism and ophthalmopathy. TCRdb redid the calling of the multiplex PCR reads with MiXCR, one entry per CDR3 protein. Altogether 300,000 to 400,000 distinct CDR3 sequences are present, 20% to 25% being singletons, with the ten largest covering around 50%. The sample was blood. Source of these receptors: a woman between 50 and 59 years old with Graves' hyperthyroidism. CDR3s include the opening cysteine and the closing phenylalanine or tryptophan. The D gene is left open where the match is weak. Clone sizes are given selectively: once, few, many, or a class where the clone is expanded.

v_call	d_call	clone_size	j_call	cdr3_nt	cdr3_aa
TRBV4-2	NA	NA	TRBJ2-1	TGTGCCTCCAGCATTAGTTCTGAGCAGTTCTTC	CASSISSEQFF
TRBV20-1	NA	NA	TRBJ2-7	TGCAGTGCTAGGGTAATTGGTGGGGGCTACGAGCAGTACTTC	CSARVIGGGYEQYF
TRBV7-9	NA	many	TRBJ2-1	TGTGCCAGCAGCTTAGCGGTTGGGGCCCACAATGAGCAGTTCTTC	CASSLAVGAHNEQFF
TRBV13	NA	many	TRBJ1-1	TGTGCCAGCAGCGCAGGGGCTGGAAAGACTGAAGCTTTCTTT	CASSAGAGKTEAFF
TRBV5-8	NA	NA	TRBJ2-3	TGTGCCAGCAGCTTGGGTGATGGACAGAGCACAGATACGCAGTATTTT	CASSLGDGQSTDTQYF
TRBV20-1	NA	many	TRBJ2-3	TGCAGTGCTAAACGACAGACAGATACGCAGTATTTT	CSAKRQTDTQYF
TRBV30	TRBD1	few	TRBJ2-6	TGTGCCTGGAGCGAAAACAGGGGTGGGGCCAACGTCCTGACTTTC	CAWSENRGGANVLTF
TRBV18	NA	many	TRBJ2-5	TGTGCCAGCTCACCAGCCCGAGCTTCACAAGAGACCCAGTACTTC	CASSPARASQETQYF
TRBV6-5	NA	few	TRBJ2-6	TGTGCCAGCAGTTACCACTCTGGGGCCAACGTCCTGACTTTC	CASSYHSGANVLTF
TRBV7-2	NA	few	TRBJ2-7	TGTGCCAGCAGCTTCGTCGGGGGATTAGAGGAGCAGTACTTC	CASSFVGGLEEQYF
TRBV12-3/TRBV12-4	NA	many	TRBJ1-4	TGTGCCAGCAGTTTACGACGAGGGGAAAAACTGTTTTTT	CASSLRRGEKLFF
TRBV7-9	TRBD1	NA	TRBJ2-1	TGTGCCAGCAGCTCTTCGACAGGGGGCAATGAGCAGTTCTTC	CASSSSTGGNEQFF
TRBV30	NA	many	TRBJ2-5	TGTGCCTGGAGTTCCGGTACGGCGACCCAGTACTTC	CAWSSGTATQYF
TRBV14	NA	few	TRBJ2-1	TGTGCCAGCAGCCAAGATAGGCTAGTTGACAATGAGCAGTTCTTC	CASSQDRLVDNEQFF
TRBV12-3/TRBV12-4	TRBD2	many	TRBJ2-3	TGTGCCAGCAGTCCGGAGCGGGGGGGCCGAGATACGCAGTATTTT	CASSPERGGRDTQYF
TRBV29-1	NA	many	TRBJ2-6	TGCAGCGTTCGACGCTTGGGGGGAACTCCCTCTGGGGCCAACGTCCTGACTTTC	CSVRRLGGTPSGANVLTF
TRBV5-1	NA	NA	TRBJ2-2	TGCGCCAGCAGCTTGTTTCTAGCCGTGAACACCGGGGAGCTGTTTTTT	CASSLFLAVNTGELFF
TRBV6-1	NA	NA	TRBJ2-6	TGTGCCAGCAAAGAATACAGGGACTCTGGGGCCAACATCCTGACTTTC	CASKEYRDSGANILTF
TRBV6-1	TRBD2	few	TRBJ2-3	TGTGCCACCGCATTTAGCGGGAGTTCCGGTACGCAGTATTTT	CATAFSGSSGTQYF
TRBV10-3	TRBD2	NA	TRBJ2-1	TGTGCCACCACTAGCGGGGGGAGGTACAATGAGCAGTTCTTC	CATTSGGRYNEQFF
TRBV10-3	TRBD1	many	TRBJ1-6	TGTGCCATCAGTGGAAGGGAACTTCGGACAGGGGACAATTCACCCCTCCACTTT	CAISGRELRTGDNSPLHF
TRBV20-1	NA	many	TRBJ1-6	TGCAGTGCTAGAGATGGGGGCCTAGTTAATTCACCCCTCCACTTT	CSARDGGLVNSPLHF
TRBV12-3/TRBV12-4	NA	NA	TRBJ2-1	TGTGCCAGCAGTTTAAAGGGCGGATCGGGTGAGCAGTTCTTC	CASSLKGGSGEQFF
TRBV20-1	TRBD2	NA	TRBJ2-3	TGCAGTGCCCTAGCGGGAGCGTCCACAGATACGCAGTATTTT	CSALAGASTDTQYF
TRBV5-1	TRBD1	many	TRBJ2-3	TGCGCCAGCAGCAGGACAGGGAGGACAGATACGCAGTATTTT	CASSRTGRTDTQYF
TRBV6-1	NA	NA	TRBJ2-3	TGTGCCAGCAGTTTCACAAACAGGGAAACGCAGTATTTT	CASSFTNRETQYF
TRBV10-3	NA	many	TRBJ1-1	TGTGCCATCAGCCGACAGAACACTGAAGCTTTCTTT	CAISRQNTEAFF
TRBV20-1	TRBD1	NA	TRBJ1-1	TGCAGTGCAACCGGGACAGTTGAAGCTTTCTTT	CSATGTVEAFF
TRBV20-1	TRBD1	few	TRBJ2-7	TGCAGCCTCTTCCCAGTCGACAGGGGGCTTTACGAGCAGTACTTC	CSLFPVDRGLYEQYF
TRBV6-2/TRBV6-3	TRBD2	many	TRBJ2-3	TGTGCCAGCAGTCTTCAAGCGGGGGGGAGAGATACGCAGTATTTT	CASSLQAGGRDTQYF
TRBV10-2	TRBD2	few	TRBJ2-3	TGCGCCAGCAGTGAGTCCGGGGGGGTCAGCACAGATACGCAGTATTTT	CASSESGGVSTDTQYF
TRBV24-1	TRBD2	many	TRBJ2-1	TGTGCCACCAGTGACCAGCCACTAGCGGGAGGGTACAATGAGCAGTTCTTC	CATSDQPLAGGYNEQFF
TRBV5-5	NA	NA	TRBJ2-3	TGTGCCAGCAGCTTGAGACAGGTCGTTACAGATACGCAGTATTTT	CASSLRQVVTDTQYF
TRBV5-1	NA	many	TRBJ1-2	TGCGCCAGCAGCTTGTCGGCCAGGGGTGGCTACACCTTC	CASSLSARGGYTF
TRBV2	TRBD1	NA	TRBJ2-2	TGTGCCAGTAGGGGGCAGGGGGCGCGAACCGGGGAGCTGTCTTTT	CASRGQGARTGELSF
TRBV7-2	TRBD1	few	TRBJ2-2	TGTGCCAGCAACTCATCGACAGGGACCTACACCGGGGAGCTGTTTTTT	CASNSSTGTYTGELFF
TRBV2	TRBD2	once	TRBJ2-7	TGTGCTTCGACTAGCGGGATCTACGAGCAGTACTTC	CASTSGIYEQYF
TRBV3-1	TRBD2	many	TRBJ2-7	TGTGCCAGCGGAGAAGCGGGGTGGGCCCGGAACGAGCAGTACTTC	CASGEAGWARNEQYF
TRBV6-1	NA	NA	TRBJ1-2	TGTGCCAGCAGTGGATATGGACGGAGTATCTATGGCTACACCTTC	CASSGYGRSIYGYTF
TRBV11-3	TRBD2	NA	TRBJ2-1	TGTGCCAGCAGCTTAGCCGCGGGAGGTAGCTACAATGAGCAGTTCTTC	CASSLAAGGSYNEQFF
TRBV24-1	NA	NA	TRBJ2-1	TGTGCCACCAGTGATCCTACAGGGAATGAGCAGTTCTTC	CATSDPTGNEQFF
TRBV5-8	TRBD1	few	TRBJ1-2	TGTGCCAGCAGCCCAGGGACAGGGGGCCACACTAACTATGGCTACACCTTC	CASSPGTGGHTNYGYTF
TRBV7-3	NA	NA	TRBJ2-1	TGTGCCAGCAGCTTAAGGCGAGCGGACCCTAATGAGCAGTTCTTC	CASSLRRADPNEQFF
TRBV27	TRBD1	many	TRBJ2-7	TGTGCCAGTCATTCCGGGACAGATACCTACGAGCAGTACTTC	CASHSGTDTYEQYF
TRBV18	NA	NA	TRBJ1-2	TGTGCCAGCTCACCACCTTCCAGACAAACCCCTACCTATGGCTACACCTTC	CASSPPSRQTPTYGYTF
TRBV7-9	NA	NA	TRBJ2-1	TGTGCCAGCAGCTTGGCCTCTCAAGATGAGCAGTTCTTC	CASSLASQDEQFF
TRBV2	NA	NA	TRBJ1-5	TGTGCCAGCAGTGAAGCTGGGAGGACCTATAGCAATCAGCCCCAGCATTTT	CASSEAGRTYSNQPQHF
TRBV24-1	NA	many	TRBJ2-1	TGTGCCACCGGAGGAAGAGGCAATGAGCAGTTCTTC	CATGGRGNEQFF
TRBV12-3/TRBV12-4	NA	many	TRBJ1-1	TGTGCCAGCAGTCTAGCCGTTGGGACCGAAGCTTTCTTT	CASSLAVGTEAFF
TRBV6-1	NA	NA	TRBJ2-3	TGTGCCAGCAGTCCCCCAGTCAGCGCTGCGCAGTATTTT	CASSPPVSAAQYF
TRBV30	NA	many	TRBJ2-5	TGTGCCTGGAGGGGAACGGAGACCCAGTACTTC	CAWRGTETQYF
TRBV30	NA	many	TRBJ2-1	TGTGCCTCGACACAGGGATATGAGCAGTTCTTC	CASTQGYEQFF
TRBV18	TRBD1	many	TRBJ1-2	TGTGCCAGCTCACCCAGGGGGAGTGGCTACACCTTC	CASSPRGSGYTF
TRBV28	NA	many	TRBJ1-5	TGTGCCAGCACTTTGGGCGGGACACGTATCCAGCCCCAGCATTTT	CASTLGGTRIQPQHF